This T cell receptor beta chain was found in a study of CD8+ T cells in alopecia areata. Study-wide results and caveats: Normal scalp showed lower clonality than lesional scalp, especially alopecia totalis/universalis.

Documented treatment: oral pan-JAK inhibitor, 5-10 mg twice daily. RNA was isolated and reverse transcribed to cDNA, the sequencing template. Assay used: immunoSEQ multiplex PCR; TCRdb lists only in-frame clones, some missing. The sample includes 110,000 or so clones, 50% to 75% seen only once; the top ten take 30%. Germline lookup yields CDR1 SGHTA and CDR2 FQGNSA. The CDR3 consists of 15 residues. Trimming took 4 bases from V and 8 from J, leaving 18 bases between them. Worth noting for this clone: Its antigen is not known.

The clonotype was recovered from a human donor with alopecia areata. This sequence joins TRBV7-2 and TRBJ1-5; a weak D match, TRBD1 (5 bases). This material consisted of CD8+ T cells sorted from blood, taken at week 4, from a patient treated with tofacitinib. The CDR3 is CASSSLGWGREPQHF. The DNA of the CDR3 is TGTGCCAGCAGCTCCCTCGGGTGGGGGAGGGAGCCCCAGCATTTT.